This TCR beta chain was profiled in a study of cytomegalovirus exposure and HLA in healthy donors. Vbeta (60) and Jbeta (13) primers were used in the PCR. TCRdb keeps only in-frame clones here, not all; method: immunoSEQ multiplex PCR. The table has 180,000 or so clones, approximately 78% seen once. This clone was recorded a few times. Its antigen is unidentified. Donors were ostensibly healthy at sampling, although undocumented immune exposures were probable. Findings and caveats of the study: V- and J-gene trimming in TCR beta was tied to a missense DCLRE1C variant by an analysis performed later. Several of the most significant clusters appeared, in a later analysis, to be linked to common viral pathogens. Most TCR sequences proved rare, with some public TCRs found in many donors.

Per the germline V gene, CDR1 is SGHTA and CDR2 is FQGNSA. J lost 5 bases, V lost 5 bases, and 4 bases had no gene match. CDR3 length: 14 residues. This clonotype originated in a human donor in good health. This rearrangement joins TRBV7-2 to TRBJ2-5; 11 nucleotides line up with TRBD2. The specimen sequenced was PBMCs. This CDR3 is CASSTRLAGETQYF. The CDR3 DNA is TGTGCCAGCAGCACGCGACTAGCGGGGGAGACCCAGTACTTC. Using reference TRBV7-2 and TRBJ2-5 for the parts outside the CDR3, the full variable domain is GAGVSQSPSNKVTEKGKDVELRCDPISGHTALYWYRQSLGQGLEFLIYFQGNSAPDKSGLPSDRFSAERTGGSVSTLTIQRTQQEDSAVYLCASSTRLAGETQYFGPGTRLLVL.